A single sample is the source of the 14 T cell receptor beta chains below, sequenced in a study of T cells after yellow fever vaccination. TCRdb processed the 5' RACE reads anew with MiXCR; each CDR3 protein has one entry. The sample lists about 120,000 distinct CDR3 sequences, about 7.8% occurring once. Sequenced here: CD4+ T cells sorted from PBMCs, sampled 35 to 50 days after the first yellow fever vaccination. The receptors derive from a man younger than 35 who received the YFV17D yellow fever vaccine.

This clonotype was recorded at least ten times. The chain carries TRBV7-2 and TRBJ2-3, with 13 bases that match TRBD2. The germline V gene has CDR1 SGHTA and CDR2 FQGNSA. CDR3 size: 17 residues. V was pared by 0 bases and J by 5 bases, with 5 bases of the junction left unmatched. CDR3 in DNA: TGTGCCAGCAGCTTAGCACCGACTAGCGGGGGGATAGATACGCAGTATTTT. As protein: CASSLAPTSGGIDTQYF.

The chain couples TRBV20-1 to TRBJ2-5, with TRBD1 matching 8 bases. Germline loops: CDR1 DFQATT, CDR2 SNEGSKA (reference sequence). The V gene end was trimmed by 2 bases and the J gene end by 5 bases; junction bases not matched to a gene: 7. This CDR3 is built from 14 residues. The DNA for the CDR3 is TGCAGTGCTAGACCTGGACAGGGTAGGGAGACCCAGTACTTC. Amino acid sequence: CSARPGQGRETQYF.

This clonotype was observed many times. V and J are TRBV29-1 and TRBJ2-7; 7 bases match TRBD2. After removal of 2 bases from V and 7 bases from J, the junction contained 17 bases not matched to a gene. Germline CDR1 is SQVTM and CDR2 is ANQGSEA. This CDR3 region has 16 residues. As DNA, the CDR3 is TGCAGCGTTGAAACCGGGACTACAAACCGCCCATCGGAGCAGTACTTC. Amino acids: CSVETGTTNRPSEQYF.

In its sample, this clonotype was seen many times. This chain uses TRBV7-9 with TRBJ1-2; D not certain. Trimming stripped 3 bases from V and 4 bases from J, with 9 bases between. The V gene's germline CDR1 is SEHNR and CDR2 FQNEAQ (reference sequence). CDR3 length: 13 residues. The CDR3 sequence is CASSLVGSYGYTF. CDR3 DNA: TGTGCCAGCAGCTTGGTGGGTAGCTATGGCTACACCTTC.

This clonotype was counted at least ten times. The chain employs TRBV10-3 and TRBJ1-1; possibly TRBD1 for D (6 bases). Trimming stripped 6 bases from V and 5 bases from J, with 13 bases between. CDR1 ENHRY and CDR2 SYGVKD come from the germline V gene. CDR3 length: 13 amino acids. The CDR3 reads CAIRGGARTEAFF. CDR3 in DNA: TGTGCCATCAGGGGGGGGGCGAGGACTGAAGCTTTCTTT.

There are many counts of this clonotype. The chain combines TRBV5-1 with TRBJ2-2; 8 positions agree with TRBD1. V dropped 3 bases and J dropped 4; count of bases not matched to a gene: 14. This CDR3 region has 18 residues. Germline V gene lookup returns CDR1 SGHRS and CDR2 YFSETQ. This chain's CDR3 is CASSSPGGGQVFTGELFF. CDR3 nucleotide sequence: TGCGCCAGCAGCTCCCCCGGTGGGGGACAGGTCTTCACCGGGGAGCTGTTTTTT.

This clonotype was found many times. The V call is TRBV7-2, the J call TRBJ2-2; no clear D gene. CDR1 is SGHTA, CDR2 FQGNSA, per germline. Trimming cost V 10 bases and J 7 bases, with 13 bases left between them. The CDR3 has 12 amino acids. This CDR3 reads CAIALGFGELFF. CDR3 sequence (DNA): TGTGCCATCGCACTGGGGTTCGGGGAGCTGTTTTTT. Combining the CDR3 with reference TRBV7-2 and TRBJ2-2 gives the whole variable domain GAGVSQSPSNKVTEKGKDVELRCDPISGHTALYWYRQSLGQGLEFLIYFQGNSAPDKSGLPSDRFSAERTGGSVSTLTIQRTQQEDSAVYLCAIALGFGELFFGEGSRLTVL.

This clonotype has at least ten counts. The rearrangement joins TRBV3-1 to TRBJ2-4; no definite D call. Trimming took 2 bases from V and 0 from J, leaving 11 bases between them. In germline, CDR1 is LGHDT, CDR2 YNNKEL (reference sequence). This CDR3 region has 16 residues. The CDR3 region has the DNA TGTGCCAGCAGCCAAAAGGTCCTTGTAGCCAAAAACATTCAGTACTTC. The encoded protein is CASSQKVLVAKNIQYF.

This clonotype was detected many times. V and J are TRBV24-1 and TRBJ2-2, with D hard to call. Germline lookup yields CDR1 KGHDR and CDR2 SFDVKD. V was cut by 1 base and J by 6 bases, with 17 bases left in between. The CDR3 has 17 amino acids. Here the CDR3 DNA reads TGTGCCACCAGTGATTTTCGTGGTGGGGTTGGGGCCGGGGAGCTGTTTTTT. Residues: CATSDFRGGVGAGELFF.

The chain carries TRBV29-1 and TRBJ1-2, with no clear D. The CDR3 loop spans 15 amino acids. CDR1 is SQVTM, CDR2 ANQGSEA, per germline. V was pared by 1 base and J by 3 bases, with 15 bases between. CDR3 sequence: CSVEAAGNADYGYTF. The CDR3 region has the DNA TGCAGCGTTGAAGCTGCGGGTAACGCGGACTATGGCTACACCTTC.

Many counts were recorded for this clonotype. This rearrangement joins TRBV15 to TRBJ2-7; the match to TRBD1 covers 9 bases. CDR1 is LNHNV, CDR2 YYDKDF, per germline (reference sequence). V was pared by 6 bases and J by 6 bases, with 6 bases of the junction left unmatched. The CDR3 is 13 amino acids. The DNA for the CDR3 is TGTGCCACCAGTTCCGGGACAGGGCCCGAGCAGTACTTC. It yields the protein CATSSGTGPEQYF.

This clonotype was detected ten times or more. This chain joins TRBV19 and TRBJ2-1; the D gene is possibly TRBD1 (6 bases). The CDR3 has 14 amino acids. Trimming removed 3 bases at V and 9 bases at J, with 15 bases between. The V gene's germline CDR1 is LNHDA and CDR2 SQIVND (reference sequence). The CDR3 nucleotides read TGTGCCAGTAGTATTGCGGTCCCCAGGGGTGAGCAGTTCTTC. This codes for CASSIAVPRGEQFF.

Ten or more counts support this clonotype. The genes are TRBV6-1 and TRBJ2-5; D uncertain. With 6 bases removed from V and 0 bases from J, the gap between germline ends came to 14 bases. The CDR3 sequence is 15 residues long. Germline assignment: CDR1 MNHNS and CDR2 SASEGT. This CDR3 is CASSRNRGYQETQYF. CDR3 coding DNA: TGTGCCAGCAGCCGAAATAGAGGATACCAAGAGACCCAGTACTTC.

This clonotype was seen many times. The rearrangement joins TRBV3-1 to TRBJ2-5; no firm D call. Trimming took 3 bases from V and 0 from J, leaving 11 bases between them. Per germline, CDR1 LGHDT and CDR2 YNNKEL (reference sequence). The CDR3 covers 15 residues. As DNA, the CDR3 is TGTGCCAGCAGCCACGCGGTAATGTACCAAGAGACCCAGTACTTC. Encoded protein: CASSHAVMYQETQYF.